These T cell receptor beta chains were read from a single sample in a study of cytomegalovirus exposure and HLA in healthy donors. The protocol was immunoSEQ multiplex PCR, while the TCRdb copy is restricted to in-frame clones and leaves out a portion. The top ten hold 4.1% of the sample, which has some 95,000 clones, around 73% seen once. The material sequenced was PBMCs. The receptors here all came from a woman aged 40-49 years in good health and CMV-seropositive. CDR3s include the opening cysteine and the closing phenylalanine or tryptophan. A D gene is named only where the DNA matches it firmly. Size values are once, few and many counts, or a class for expanded clones, and some rows have none.

length,V,J,D,size,CDR3,DNA
14,TRBV5-6,TRBJ1-6,-,few,CASSLESTNSPLHF,TGTGCCAGCAGCTTGGAGAGCACTAATTCACCCCTCCACTTT
14,TRBV2,TRBJ2-5,TRBD1,-,CASRPRQGLETQYF,TGTGCCAGCAGACCCCGACAGGGTTTGGAGACCCAGTACTTC
15,TRBV28,TRBJ2-7,TRBD1,-,CASSRGTGDLHEQYF,TGTGCCAGCAGTCGGGGGACAGGGGATTTGCACGAGCAGTACTTC
13,TRBV11-3,TRBJ1-1,-,-,CASSLTANTEAFF,TGTGCCAGCAGCTTGACAGCTAACACTGAAGCTTTCTTT
12,TRBV28,TRBJ1-1,TRBD1,-,CASRTGSTEAFF,TGTGCCAGCAGGACAGGGTCCACTGAAGCTTTCTTT
15,TRBV10-1,TRBJ2-5,TRBD1,-,CASSIGQGNGETQYF,TGCGCCAGCAGTATCGGACAGGGAAATGGGGAGACCCAGTACTTC
15,TRBV18,TRBJ1-5,TRBD1,-,CASSGGQGIGQPQHF,TGTGCCAGCTCGGGGGGACAGGGGATCGGGCAGCCCCAGCATTTT
15,TRBV10-2,TRBJ2-3,TRBD2,-,CASSPLSGGGDTQYF,TGCGCCAGCAGCCCACTGTCTGGGGGGGGAGATACGCAGTATTTT
16,TRBV28,TRBJ1-2,-,-,CASSLVRRGRAWGYTF,TGTGCCAGCAGTTTAGTCCGCAGGGGACGGGCATGGGGCTACACCTTC
13,TRBV6-1,TRBJ2-7,-,-,CASSGLGGYEQYF,TGTGCCAGCAGTGGGTTGGGGGGCTACGAGCAGTACTTC
15,TRBV5-1,TRBJ2-1,TRBD2,once,CASRESGSSYNEQFF,TGCGCCAGCAGAGAGAGCGGGAGTTCCTACAATGAGCAGTTCTTC
16,TRBV21-1,TRBJ2-3,-,-,CASSIGTAMSTDTQYF,TGTGCCAGCAGCATAGGGACAGCGATGAGCACAGATACGCAGTATTTT
12,TRBV5-1,TRBJ2-5,-,-,CASSLPSETQYF,TGCGCCAGCAGCCTCCCCTCCGAGACCCAGTACTTC
14,TRBV7-9,TRBJ2-3,-,once,CASSLLDNTDTQYF,TGTGCCAGCAGCTTATTGGACAACACAGATACGCAGTATTTT
13,TRBV10-2,TRBJ2-1,-,-,CASTGTNYNEQFF,TGCGCCAGCACCGGGACAAATTACAATGAGCAGTTCTTC
17,TRBV2,TRBJ1-3,-,-,CASRPGLRLASGNTIYF,TGTGCCAGCAGGCCGGGACTGCGCCTCGCCTCTGGAAACACCATATATTTT
16,TRBV9,TRBJ2-5,-,-,CASSSRLERGEETQYF,TGTGCCAGCAGCTCACGACTAGAGAGGGGTGAAGAGACCCAGTACTTC
14,TRBV19,TRBJ1-5,-,-,CASRVGQGNQPQHF,TGTGCCAGTAGGGTGGGGCAGGGTAATCAGCCCCAGCATTTT
14,TRBV2,TRBJ2-1,TRBD2,-,CASIEAGEYNEQFF,TGTGCCAGCATAGAGGCGGGAGAGTACAATGAGCAGTTCTTC
14,TRBV5-1,TRBJ2-7,-,-,CASSLGLVSHEQYF,TGCGCCAGCAGCTTGGGACTAGTTTCCCACGAGCAGTACTTC
12,TRBV15,TRBJ1-2,-,few,CATSQGNYGYTF,TGTGCCACCAGCCAGGGGAACTATGGCTACACCTTC
13,TRBV6-4,TRBJ1-1,-,many,CASSGQPGAEAFF,TGTGCCAGCAGTGGACAGCCGGGGGCTGAAGCTTTCTTT
13,TRBV27,TRBJ2-7,-,-,CASSFAAPYEQYF,TGTGCCAGCAGTTTCGCGGCACCCTACGAGCAGTACTTC
15,TRBV18,TRBJ2-2,-,-,CASSPTDRFTGELFF,TGTGCCAGCTCACCAACGGACAGATTCACCGGGGAGCTGTTTTTT
16,TRBV5-1,TRBJ1-4,-,-,CASSLAVQADNEKLFF,TGCGCCAGCAGCTTGGCCGTACAGGCCGATAATGAAAAACTGTTTTTT
12,TRBV2,TRBJ2-7,-,-,CASSGDSHEQYF,TGTGCCAGCAGCGGGGACTCACACGAGCAGTACTTC
14,TRBV5-1,TRBJ2-3,-,-,CASGSVAGTDTQYF,TGCGCCAGCGGGTCGGTAGCGGGCACAGATACGCAGTATTTT
13,TRBV15,TRBJ2-5,-,-,CATSRDMQETQYF,TGTGCCACCAGCAGAGATATGCAAGAGACCCAGTACTTC
14,TRBV29-1,TRBJ2-1,-,-,CSHTPRDSYNEQFF,TGCAGCCACACACCACGGGATTCCTACAATGAGCAGTTCTTC
16,TRBV27,TRBJ2-1,TRBD1,-,CASSSYRQGSYNEQFF,TGTGCCAGCAGTTCTTACCGACAGGGCTCCTACAATGAGCAGTTCTTC
16,TRBV5-1,TRBJ1-3,-,-,CASSLVPQNSGNTIYF,TGCGCCAGCAGCTTGGTTCCCCAGAATTCTGGAAACACCATATATTTT
20,TRBV7-3,TRBJ2-2,-,-,CASSLNPAGGGLGNTGELFF,TGTGCCAGCAGCTTAAACCCAGCCGGTGGAGGGCTGGGCAACACCGGGGAGCTGTTTTTT
16,TRBV4-2,TRBJ1-5,-,-,CASSQVTGNSNQPQHF,TGTGCCAGCAGCCAAGTCACGGGAAATAGCAATCAGCCCCAGCATTTT
14,TRBV29-1,TRBJ2-1,-,-,CSVEGWQKYNEQFF,TGCAGCGTTGAAGGTTGGCAGAAATACAATGAGCAGTTCTTC
16,TRBV2,TRBJ1-4,TRBD1,-,CASSSGTAQTNEKLFF,TGTGCCAGCAGTTCCGGGACAGCTCAAACTAATGAAAAACTGTTTTTT
15,TRBV7-2,TRBJ2-7,TRBD1,once,CASSSGGQGFNEQYF,TGTGCCAGCAGCTCAGGCGGACAGGGGTTCAACGAGCAGTACTTC
15,TRBV28,TRBJ1-1,-,-,CASRTAGSGGTEAFF,TGTGCCAGCAGGACAGCAGGGTCGGGCGGCACTGAAGCTTTCTTT
15,TRBV5-1,TRBJ2-3,TRBD2,-,CASSLGAGDTDTQYF,TGCGCCAGCAGCTTGGGGGCGGGGGACACAGATACGCAGTATTTT
13,TRBV5-6,TRBJ2-1,-,-,CASSLFRGGEQFF,TGTGCCAGCAGCTTATTCAGGGGTGGTGAGCAGTTCTTC
17,TRBV7-9,TRBJ2-1,TRBD2,-,CASSYGTSGTLHDEQFF,TGTGCCAGCAGCTACGGGACTAGCGGGACCCTCCACGATGAGCAGTTCTTC
15,TRBV19,TRBJ2-5,TRBD1,-,CASSKGTGRLETQYF,TGTGCCAGTAGTAAGGGGACAGGGAGGTTAGAGACCCAGTACTTC
17,TRBV5-6,TRBJ2-5,TRBD2,-,CASSLERGGPRRETQYF,TGTGCCAGCAGCTTGGAACGGGGAGGGCCGCGGCGGGAGACCCAGTACTTC
14,TRBV5-1,TRBJ2-7,-,-,CASSLEEGPYEQYF,TGCGCCAGCAGCTTGGAGGAGGGCCCCTACGAGCAGTACTTC
15,TRBV6-6,TRBJ1-4,-,-,CASSYSKGVSEKLFF,TGTGCCAGCAGTTACTCGAAAGGGGTATCTGAAAAACTGTTTTTT
14,TRBV15,TRBJ2-1,-,-,CATSVIADYNEQFF,TGTGCCACCAGCGTAATAGCGGATTACAATGAGCAGTTCTTC
16,TRBV19,TRBJ1-1,-,-,CASSIYGALMNTEAFF,TGTGCCAGTAGTATCTATGGGGCTCTAATGAACACTGAAGCTTTCTTT
13,TRBV10-1,TRBJ1-4,-,-,CASSEGAREKLFF,TGCGCCAGCAGTGAAGGGGCACGGGAAAAACTGTTTTTT
13,TRBV7-9,TRBJ2-3,-,few,CASLHPGSDTQYF,TGTGCCAGCCTGCACCCGGGGTCAGATACGCAGTATTTT
15,TRBV6-1,TRBJ2-3,TRBD2,-,CASSEGASGRNTQYF,TGTGCCAGCAGTGAAGGGGCTAGCGGGAGAAATACGCAGTATTTT
16,TRBV6-6,TRBJ1-2,-,-,CASSYSSFRDNYGYTF,TGTGCCAGCAGTTACTCGTCCTTCCGGGATAACTATGGCTACACCTTC
16,TRBV5-1,TRBJ1-3,TRBD1,-,CASSLSTTGAGNTIYF,TGCGCCAGCAGCTTGTCGACCACAGGGGCTGGAAACACCATATATTTT
15,TRBV6-1,TRBJ2-2,TRBD2,-,CASKKSGGNTGELFF,TGTGCCAGCAAAAAAAGCGGGGGTAACACCGGGGAGCTGTTTTTT
14,TRBV7-9,TRBJ1-4,TRBD1,-,CASTPGQGDEKLFF,TGTGCCAGCACTCCGGGACAGGGGGACGAAAAACTGTTTTTT